The 5 T cell receptor beta chains below come from one sample, sequenced in a study of CD8+CD57+ T cells in acquired aplastic anemia. In patients chosen for sequencing, flow cytometry had shown CD8+CD57+ cell expansion. For CDR3 and TCR beta VDJ profiling, genomic DNA was the template used. Via MiXCR, TCRdb re-called the reads, giving one row per CDR3 protein. The table lists 150,000 to 200,000 distinct CDR3 sequences, roughly 45% of them singletons. The sequencing sample was made of sorted CD4+, CD8+, or CD8+CD57+ T cells (not recorded which) from PBMCs. The receptor source for this set is a human donor with aplastic anemia.

This clonotype was seen at least ten times. The CDR3, as DNA: TGCGCCAGCAGCTTGGGTACAGGGGACCACAATGAGCAGTTCTTC. It is translated as CASSLGTGDHNEQFF. The rearrangement uses TRBV5-1 and TRBJ2-1; 7 nucleotides match TRBD1. V gave up 0 bases and J gave up 5 bases; unmatched junction bases: 5. The germline V gene has CDR1 SGHRS and CDR2 YFSETQ. CDR3 size: 15 residues.

This sequence joins TRBV29-1 and TRBJ2-7, with D unclear. The CDR3 length is 12 residues. The germline V and J ends were trimmed by 3 bases and 0 bases, with 6 bases remaining between them. CDR1 and CDR2 (germline): SQVTM, ANQGSEA. CDR3 region: CSVDGSSYEQYV. For the CDR3, the DNA is TGCAGCGTTGATGGCAGCTCCTACGAGCAGTACGTC.

The rearrangement links TRBV2 to TRBJ1-2; D perhaps matches TRBD1 (5 bases). Germline assignment: CDR1 SNHLY and CDR2 FYNNEI. With 6 bases removed from V and 2 bases from J, the gap between germline ends came to 10 bases. There are 13 residues in the CDR3. The chain's CDR3 is CASRGDGNYGYTF. The CDR3 DNA follows: TGTGCCAGCAGGGGGGACGGAAACTATGGCTACACCTTC.

Comments on this clonotype: Compared with germline, one end of the junction differs, possibly owing to a read error. The V call is TRBV6-2 or TRBV6-3, the J call TRBJ1-3, with D tentatively TRBD1 (6 bases). Per the germline V gene, CDR1 is MNHEY and CDR2 is SVGEGT. The CDR3 has 17 amino acids. The CDR3 reads CASSYFGGHYSGNTMYF. CDR3 DNA: TGTGCCAGCAGTTACTTCGGGGGACATTACTCTGGAAACACCATGTATTTT.

The chain recombines TRBV18 with TRBJ1-4, with 7 bases identical to TRBD1. The CDR3 loop spans 16 amino acids. Germline values: CDR1 KGHSH, CDR2 LQKENI. The trim removed 5 bases at V and 1 base at J, leaving 7 bases unmatched. The DNA of the CDR3 is TGTGCCAGCTCAGCCGGGACAGTGGGAACTAATGAAAAACTGTTTTTT. Amino acid sequence: CASSAGTVGTNEKLFF.